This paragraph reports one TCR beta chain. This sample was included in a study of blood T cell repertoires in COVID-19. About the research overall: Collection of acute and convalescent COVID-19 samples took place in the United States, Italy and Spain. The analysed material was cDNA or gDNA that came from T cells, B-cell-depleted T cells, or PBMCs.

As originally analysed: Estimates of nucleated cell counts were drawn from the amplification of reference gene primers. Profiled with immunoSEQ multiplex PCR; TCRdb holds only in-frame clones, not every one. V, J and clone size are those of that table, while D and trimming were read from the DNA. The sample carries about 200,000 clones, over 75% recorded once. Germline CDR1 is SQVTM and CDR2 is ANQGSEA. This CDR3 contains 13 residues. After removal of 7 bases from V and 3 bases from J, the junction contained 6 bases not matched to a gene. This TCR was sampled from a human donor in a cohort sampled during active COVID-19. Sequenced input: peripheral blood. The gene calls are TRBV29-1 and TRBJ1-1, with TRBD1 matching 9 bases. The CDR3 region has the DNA TGCAGCGCAGGACAGGGGAGAGACACTGAAGCTTTCTTT. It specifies CSAGQGRDTEAFF.